This T cell receptor (beta chain) appears in the sequencing data of a study of blood T cell repertoires in COVID-19 (dated by TCRdb to 2018 to 2021). For the wider study: Samples from collaborators originated in the United States, Italy and Spain and spanned both the acute and convalescent phases of COVID-19. The material from the prospective study consisted of cDNA or gDNA derived from T cells, B-cell-depleted T cells, or PBMCs. Subjects who had been exposed to COVID-19, were actively infected with it, or had recovered from it provided the deeply sampled blood TCRbeta repertoires that made up the dataset. The repertoires were made available in a free public database intended to serve as a resource for research on the immune response to SARS-CoV-2. Samples were obtained from the ongoing ImmuneRACE study (first 160 participants) and from about 1,300 subjects provided by 6 global collaborators. A de-identified subject ID, COVID-19 status, age in years and sex were almost always included in the sample metadata. Where available, HLA class I and class II types were taken from metadata supplied by the sample provider and were not determined by assay-based typing.

Another Seattle source contributed samples from volunteer blood donors who had recovered from COVID-19. The collaborating institutions used their own protocols to collect whole blood in K2EDTA tubes. For TCRbeta analysis, collaborators shipped samples as frozen whole blood, isolated PBMCs, or DNA extracted from either of those sample types. Overall study results and their limits: The amount of clinical and demographic metadata varied by source and participant and was provided uncurated.

Points on this clone: There is no known antigen for this receptor. Base qualities are not recorded, but no much larger clone differs from it by a single base.

CDR3 length: 15 amino acids, cysteine to phenylalanine. CDR3 DNA is the only sequence kept; it has 45 bases, read in frame from the first base. Cut back by 6 bases and 5 bases, the V and J ends lie 19 bases apart. Based on the germline V gene, the CDR1 and CDR2 sequences are MDHEN and SYDVKM. TCRbeta CDR3 regions were amplified from genomic DNA by means of the immunoSEQ Assay, a bias-controlled multiplex PCR. The original pipeline was this. The number of nucleated cells in each sample was estimated from the amplification of reference gene primers within the assay. To quantify the absolute abundance of each unique TCRbeta CDR3 rearrangement, sequence reads were collapsed and filtered. For each sample, productive Simpson clonality was calculated by taking the square root of Simpson's diversity index across productive rearrangements. TCRdb limited this immuneACCESS table to in-frame rearrangements with V and J called. A share of clones is missing; checked studies link under half to unresolved V genes, and the rest is unexplained. V and J calls and clone size are copied from that table; D and trimming were computed from the DNA. The sample table contains some 320,000 clones; only one count was recorded for around 88% of them. The ten biggest clones cover just under 7% of the sample.

The receptor was isolated from a woman aged 25 to 45 who had recovered from COVID-19. The sample consisted of peripheral blood. The rearrangement combines TRBV28 with TRBJ2-5; TRBD1 is possibly the D segment (6 matching bases). The nucleotides read TGTGCCAGCAGCCCTTCACAGGGTCTGGGCGAGACCCAGTACTTC. This is translated as CASSPSQGLGETQYF.